What follows describes a single T cell receptor (beta chain). Its cognate antigen is unknown. This sample is part of a study of CXCR3-negative and CXCR3-positive naive CD8 T cells. Study-wide findings and caveats: The TRBV-TRBJ usage of naive CXCR3-negative and CXCR3-positive cells was similar, but that of memory cells differed. The study found more hydrophobic TRB CDR3s in CXCR3-positive naive cells than in CXCR3-negative naive cells.

Per germline, CDR1 WSHSY and CDR2 SAAADI. This CDR3 spans 12 amino acids. Naive CD8+ T cells carried a CD45RO-CCR7+CD27+CD95- phenotype. UMI-tagged TRB cDNA libraries were built via 5' RACE. TCRdb derives one entry per CDR3 protein from the 5' RACE reads, leaving out DNA. Recorded for this sample: some 53,000 distinct CDR3 sequences. This sequence originates from a human donor in good health. Some clones in this sample may be carry-over from other donors' samples. Sequencing was performed on naive CXCR3+ CD8+ T cells from blood. Subset indicated: CD45RO-CCR7+CD27+CD95- naive CD8+ T cells expressing CXCR3 (TNR3+). This chain uses TRBV10-2 with TRBJ2-5. CDR3 in amino acids: CASSESPETQYF.